Below are 17 T cell receptor beta chains sequenced from a single sample in a study of vaccination and CD4 T cells after COVID-19. Their antigens are not known. The Oncomine TCR Beta short-read assay was what sequenced the DNA obtained from cultured CD4+ T cells. Using its own MiXCR run on the PCR reads, TCRdb lists one record per CDR3 protein. This table holds about 20,000 distinct CDR3 sequences, about 38% found once. Indicated treatment: roughly nine-day PBMC culture with coronavirus spike peptide pools or control peptides (ViraFEST assay). Sample: CD4+ T cells from blood, cultured in vitro, taken before SARS-CoV-2 vaccination. The receptors originated from a human donor who received a COVID-19 vaccine.

This clonotype has more than one count but fewer than ten. In DNA form, the CDR3 reads TGTGCCAGCATCGTTTCCGGACAGGCGGGCGTTGAAGCTTTCTTT. Its translation is CASIVSGQAGVEAFF. J is TRBJ1-1 and V is TRBV6-1, with TRBD1 matching 7 bases. Per the germline V gene, CDR1 is MNHNS and CDR2 is SASEGT. CDR3 length equals 15 residues. V lost 7 bases, J lost 7 bases, and 15 bases stayed unmatched.

V usage is TRBV2 and J usage is TRBJ2-4; D might be TRBD1 (6 bases). Between the trimmed V and J ends, which lost 2 bases and 2 bases, there was a span of 10 bases. Per the germline V gene, CDR1 is SNHLY and CDR2 is FYNNEI. The CDR3 spans 15 residues. CDR3 protein: CASSELGGTKNIQYF. In DNA, the CDR3 is TGTGCCAGCAGTGAATTAGGGGGTACCAAAAACATTCAGTACTTC. The whole variable domain, filled in from reference TRBV2 and TRBJ2-4, reads EPEVTQTPSHQVTQMGQEVILRCVPISNHLYFYWYRQILGQKVEFLVSFYNNEISEKSEIFDDQFSVERPDGSNFTLKIRSTKLEDSAMYFCASSELGGTKNIQYFGAGTRLSVL.

Notes on this clonotype: A read error may account for a junction end that differs from germline. The rearrangement uses TRBV7-6 and TRBJ2-7; either TRBD1 or TRBD2 may supply D (7 bases each). This CDR3 is built from 15 residues. Germline V gene lookup returns CDR1 SGHVS and CDR2 FNYEAQ. CDR3: CTSSSPGGGPHEQYF. As DNA, the CDR3 is TGTACCAGCAGCTCCCCAGGGGGGGGGCCCCACGAGCAGTACTTC.

The chain carries TRBV27 and TRBJ1-4, with TRBD1 as a possible D gene (5 bases). The V and J ends lost 3 bases and 7 bases respectively, with 18 bases between them. Germline V gene sequence: CDR1 MNHEY, CDR2 SMNVEV (reference sequence). This CDR3 comprises 16 residues. In nucleotides, the CDR3 is TGTGCCAGCAGTTTCGTTAGGGGCAGGGCCGGTGAAAAACTGTTTTTT. Amino acid sequence: CASSFVRGRAGEKLFF.

By share of the sample, this clonotype is medium-sized (0.01 to 0.1%). The gene calls are TRBV27 and TRBJ1-2; TRBD1 matches at 9 bases. Unmatched junction bases numbered 11, after V lost 5 bases and J lost 7 bases. The CDR3 runs to 15 residues. The germline V gene has CDR1 MNHEY and CDR2 SMNVEV (reference sequence). For the CDR3, the DNA is TGTGCCAGCAGTCCTCACCAAAGGACAGGGGTTGGCTACACCTTC. Its translation is CASSPHQRTGVGYTF.

In its sample, this clonotype was seen a few times. The rearrangement joins TRBV30 to TRBJ2-5; D remains ambiguous. Trimming removed 3 bases from V and 5 bases from J, with 10 bases in between. The germline gives CDR1 GTSNPN, CDR2 SVGIG (reference sequence). This CDR3 is built from 12 residues. The CDR3 here is CAWSQSGETQYF. The DNA of the CDR3 is TGTGCCTGGAGCCAGTCCGGTGAGACCCAGTACTTC. The variable domain in full, completed from reference TRBV30 and TRBJ2-5, reads SQTIHQWPATLVQPVGSPLSLECTVEGTSNPNLYWYRQAAGRGLQLLFYSVGIGQISSEVPQNLSASRPQDRQFILSSKKLLLSDSGFYLCAWSQSGETQYFGPGTRLLVL.

In this sample, this clonotype turned up a few times. This chain connects TRBV6-1 to TRBJ1-5, with no clear D. Germline CDR1 and CDR2: MNHNS and SASEGT. Trimming shortened V by 7 bases and J by 3 bases, and 16 bases separated the two germline ends. This CDR3 comprises 15 residues. CDR3 nucleotide sequence: TGTGCCAGCAAGAAGATCGTAGGATACAATCAGCCCCAGCATTTT. Protein product: CASKKIVGYNQPQHF.

The gene calls are TRBV10-3 and TRBJ1-2, with D possibly TRBD1 on 6 matching bases. This CDR3 has 16 amino acids. Germline loops: CDR1 ENHRY, CDR2 SYGVKD. Trimming took 6 bases from V and 0 from J, leaving 17 bases between them. DNA for the CDR3: TGTGCCATCAGGGGGGCCCTACTTTCGACTAACTATGGCTACACCTTC. Its protein product is CAIRGALLSTNYGYTF.

This clonotype was counted only a few times. The rearrangement links TRBV6-1 to TRBJ1-6; D is uncertain. Trimming shortened V by 1 base and J by 8 bases, and 15 bases separated the two germline ends. The germline gives CDR1 MNHNS, CDR2 SASEGT. The CDR3 has 16 amino acids. CDR3 coding DNA: TGTGCCAGCAGTGAAGGTCATTGGCGGGGAGATTCACCCCTCCACTTT. It encodes CASSEGHWRGDSPLHF.

V and J are TRBV20-1 and TRBJ1-2; D possibly corresponds to TRBD1 (5 bases). The CDR3 has 17 amino acids. Germline CDR1 reads DFQATT; CDR2 reads SNEGSKA (reference sequence). V was shortened by 6 bases and J by 5 bases, with 28 bases between the two germline ends. CDR3 bases: TGCAGTGCAACCAGTTGGACAAATTCCGGCTTTCAATATGGCTACACCTTC. This gives the protein CSATSWTNSGFQYGYTF.

V gene TRBV7-2 combines with J gene TRBJ2-3, with D perhaps TRBD2 (5 bases). V was trimmed by 5 bases and J by 7 bases, leaving 19 bases between them. The CDR3 runs 15 residues. CDR1 is SGHTA and CDR2 is FQGNSA in the germline V gene. This CDR3 is CASSTGRTPPNTQYF. As DNA, the CDR3 is TGTGCCAGCAGCACTGGACGGACTCCACCCAATACGCAGTATTTT.

The V call is TRBV20-1, the J call TRBJ2-2; the D is unclear. Trimming pared 2 bases from V and 3 bases from J, leaving 10 bases between. Germline V lookup: CDR1 DFQATT, CDR2 SNEGSKA (reference sequence). The CDR3 consists of 14 residues. The CDR3 reads CSARPETDTGELFF. The CDR3 nucleotides are TGCAGTGCTAGACCCGAGACTGACACCGGGGAGCTGTTTTTT.

V and J are TRBV5-1 and TRBJ2-5; D not resolved. The CDR3 loop spans 12 amino acids. V lost 0 bases and J 4 bases, leaving 4 bases between the germline ends. CDR1 and CDR2 from the germline V gene are SGHRS and YFSETQ. The CDR3 protein is CASSLVGETQYF. The CDR3, as DNA: TGCGCCAGCAGCTTGGTGGGAGAGACCCAGTACTTC.

The chain carries TRBV7-2 and TRBJ2-7, with D tentatively TRBD1 (6 bases). Germline V gene lookup returns CDR1 SGHTA and CDR2 FQGNSA. This CDR3 is built from 18 residues. The V gene lost 0 bases and the J gene lost 3 bases, with 21 bases spanning the gap. CDR3 sequence: CASSLAVPGTTSFYEQYF. The CDR3 DNA reads as TGTGCCAGCAGCTTAGCCGTCCCCGGGACAACCTCCTTCTACGAGCAGTACTTC.

In this sample, this clonotype turned up a few times. The genes are TRBV7-6 and TRBJ2-3, with D uncertain. Germline CDR1 and CDR2: SGHVS and FNYEAQ. CDR3 size: 13 residues. The V end lost 2 bases, the J end lost 1 base, and 4 bases lay between the germline ends. CDR3 nucleotides: TGTGCCAGCAGCTTAAGTCGCACAGATACGCAGTATTTT. Its translation: CASSLSRTDTQYF.

This clonotype was picked up a small number of times. The rearrangement joins TRBV6-1 to TRBJ1-3; 9 bases agree with TRBD1. Germline V gives CDR1 MNHNS, CDR2 SASEGT. V dropped 6 bases and J dropped 0; count of bases not matched to a gene: 3. This CDR3 region has 15 residues. The CDR3 loop reads CASSWDRDSGNTIYF. As DNA, the CDR3 is TGTGCCAGCAGCTGGGACAGGGACTCTGGAAACACCATATATTTT.

V is TRBV12-3 or TRBV12-4 and J is TRBJ1-3; possible D gene TRBD1, 6 bases. The CDR3 sequence is 14 residues long. V was pared by 4 bases and J by 2 bases, with 9 bases between. In DNA form, the CDR3 reads TGTGCCAGCAGTTCCACAGGGCCTGGAAACACCATATATTTT. Translated, it gives CASSSTGPGNTIYF.